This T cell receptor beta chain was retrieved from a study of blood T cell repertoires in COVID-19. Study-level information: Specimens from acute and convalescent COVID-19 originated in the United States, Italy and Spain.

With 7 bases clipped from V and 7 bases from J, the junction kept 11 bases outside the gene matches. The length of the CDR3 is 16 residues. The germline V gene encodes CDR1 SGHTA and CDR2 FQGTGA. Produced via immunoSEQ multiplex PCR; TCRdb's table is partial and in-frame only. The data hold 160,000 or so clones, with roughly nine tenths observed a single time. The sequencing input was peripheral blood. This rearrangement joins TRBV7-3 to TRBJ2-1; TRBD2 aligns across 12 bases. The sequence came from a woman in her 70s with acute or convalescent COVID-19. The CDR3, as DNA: TGTGCCAGCACCCCGACTAGCGGGAGTGATAAGAATGAGCAGTTCTTC. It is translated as CASTPTSGSDKNEQFF.